This T cell receptor beta chain was obtained from a study of blood T cell repertoires in COVID-19. Study overall: The United States, Italy and Spain supplied acute and convalescent COVID-19 samples. The analysed material was cDNA or gDNA that came from T cells, B-cell-depleted T cells, or PBMCs.

J gave up 5 bases and V 7 bases, and 3 bases lay outside the gene matches. Germline V gene data show CDR1 as SGHAT and CDR2 as FQNNGV. The CDR3 extends over 12 amino acids. In the authors' methods: Reference gene primer amplification yielded estimated nucleated cell counts. Only in-frame clones appear in the TCRdb table, and some are missing; sequencing was by immunoSEQ multiplex PCR. That table is the source of V, J and clone size, and D and trimming were worked out from the DNA. The repertoire holds 50,000 to 55,000 clones, with about nine tenths as singletons. Input material: peripheral blood. This chain links TRBV11-2 with TRBJ2-7; 9 bases map to TRBD1. The source of this sequence is a man between 65 and 85 years old with acute or convalescent COVID-19. The DNA for the CDR3 is TGTGCCAGCAAGGGACAGGGCGACGAGCAGTACTTC. Translation: CASKGQGDEQYF. The variable domain in full, completed from reference TRBV11-2 and TRBJ2-7, reads EAGVAQSPRYKIIEKRQSVAFWCNPISGHATLYWYQQILGQGPKLLIQFQNNGVVDDSQLPKDRFSAERLKGVDSTLKIQPAKLEDSAVYLCASKGQGDEQYFGPGTRLTVT.